This T cell receptor beta chain appears in the sequencing data of a study of cytomegalovirus exposure and HLA in healthy donors. A multiplex PCR was run with 60 Vbeta primers and 13 Jbeta primers. Only in-frame clones appear in the TCRdb table, and some are missing; sequencing was by immunoSEQ multiplex PCR. The sample records fewer than 150,000 clones, around 85% being singletons. V lost 4 bases to trimming and J lost 5 bases, with 14 bases between them. Per germline, CDR1 ENHRY and CDR2 SYGVKD. CDR3 length: 15 amino acids. Study results and caveats: As a later analysis revealed, most CMV-associated TCR beta chains appeared HLA-restricted.

Of note for this clone: Its antigen is still unknown.

The source material was PBMCs. The sequence derives from a man between 40 and 49 years old in good health and CMV-seropositive. The rearrangement joins TRBV10-3 to TRBJ2-2, with D perhaps matching TRBD2 (5 bases). The DNA for the CDR3 is TGTGCCATCAGTGTGGAGCAGGCGGGTACCGGGGAGCTGTTTTTT. This translates into CAISVEQAGTGELFF.